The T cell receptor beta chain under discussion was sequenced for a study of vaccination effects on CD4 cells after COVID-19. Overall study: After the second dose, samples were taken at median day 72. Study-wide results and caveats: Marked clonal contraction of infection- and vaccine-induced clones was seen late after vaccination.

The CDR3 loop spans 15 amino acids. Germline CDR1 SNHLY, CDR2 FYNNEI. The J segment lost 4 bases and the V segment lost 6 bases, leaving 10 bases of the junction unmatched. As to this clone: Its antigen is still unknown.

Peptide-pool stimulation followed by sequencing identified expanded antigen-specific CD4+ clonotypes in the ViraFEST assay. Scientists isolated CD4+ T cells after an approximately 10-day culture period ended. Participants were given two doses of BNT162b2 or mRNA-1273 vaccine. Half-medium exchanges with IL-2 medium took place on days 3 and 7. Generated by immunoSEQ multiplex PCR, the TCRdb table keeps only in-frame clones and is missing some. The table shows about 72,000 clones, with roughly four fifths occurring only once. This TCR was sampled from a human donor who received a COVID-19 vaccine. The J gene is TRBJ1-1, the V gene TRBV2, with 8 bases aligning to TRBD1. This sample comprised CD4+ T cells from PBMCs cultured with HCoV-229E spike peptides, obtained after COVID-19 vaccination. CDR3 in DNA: TGTGCCAGCAGAGCCTACAGGGGGGGGTTCACTGAAGCTTTCTTT. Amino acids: CASRAYRGGFTEAFF.